Given below is one TCR beta chain in context. Antigen: not known. The sample comes from a study of cytomegalovirus exposure and HLA in healthy donors. Produced via immunoSEQ multiplex PCR; TCRdb's table is partial and in-frame only. The sample holds tens of thousands of clones, 91% seen once. Findings and caveats of the study: High specificity and sensitivity for cytomegalovirus status were reported for the classifier.

The V and J ends lost 11 bases and 6 bases, in that order; junction bases with no gene match: 8. Germline V gene sequence: CDR1 MNHNY, CDR2 SVGAGI (reference sequence). CDR3 length: 13 residues. The chain joins TRBV6-6 to TRBJ2-1, with 9 bases lining up with TRBD1. The TCR comes from a woman in her twenties or thirties in good health and CMV-seronegative. Sequences were obtained from PBMCs. As DNA, the CDR3 is TGTGCCCTCCGGGACAGGGACACCAATGAGCAGTTCTTC. Its translation is CALRDRDTNEQFF.